These 4 T cell receptor beta chains share one sample of origin, sequenced in a study of blood T cell repertoires in COVID-19. Repertoires were generated with immunoSEQ multiplex PCR, while TCRdb's copy carries only in-frame clones and drops some. The sample shows 300,000 or so clones, under 90% of them seen only once. Material for sequencing was PBMCs or T cells enriched from blood (not recorded which). Receptor source: a woman aged 50 to 65 who had been exposed to COVID-19.

V usage is TRBV5-6 and J usage is TRBJ1-2, with D possibly matching TRBD1 (5 bases). This CDR3 spans 14 amino acids. CDR1 is SGHDT and CDR2 is YYEEEE in the germline V gene. Trimming stripped 1 base from V and 7 bases from J, with 14 bases between. For the CDR3, the DNA is TGTGCCAGCAGCTTGATCCGGGGGGAAAGTGGCTACACCTTC. Amino acid sequence: CASSLIRGESGYTF.

On this clone: The junction shows a germline mismatch at one end, possibly a read error. This rearrangement joins TRBV7-7 to TRBJ2-2; 8 bases fit TRBD2. The germline V gene encodes CDR1 SSHAT and CDR2 FNYEAQ (reference sequence). This CDR3 comprises 17 residues. In DNA form, the CDR3 reads TGTGCTAGCAGCTCAACCCCGGGACTAGTTCGCACCGGGGAGCTGTTTTTT. Protein sequence: CASSSTPGLVRTGELFF.

The CDR3 here is CASSTAQGGQETQYF. The DNA of the CDR3 is TGTGCCAGCAGCACCGCTCAGGGAGGGCAAGAGACCCAGTACTTC. V gene TRBV7-9 combines with J gene TRBJ2-5, with 7 bases aligning to TRBD2. CDR3 size: 15 residues. Per germline, CDR1 SEHNR and CDR2 FQNEAQ (reference sequence). Germline trimming cut 5 bases from V and 2 bases from J; bases unmatched to any gene: 8. The full variable domain, in which reference TRBV7-9 and TRBJ2-5 provide the parts outside the CDR3, is DTGVSQNPRHKITKRGQNVTFRCDPISEHNRLYWYRQTLGQGPEFLTYFQNEAQLEKSRLLSDRFSAERPKGSFSTLEIQRTEQGDSAMYLCASSTAQGGQETQYFGPGTRLLVL.

Points on this clone: Germline is not matched at one junction end, which may reflect a read error. J is TRBJ1-2 and V is TRBV20-1; D is ambiguous. This CDR3 is built from 10 residues. From germline, CDR1 is DFQATT and CDR2 SNEGSKA (reference sequence). CDR3 DNA sequence: TGCAGTGCTCGAGAACTTGGCTACACCTTC. Protein product: CSARELGYTF.